This entry lists 6 T cell receptor beta chains sequenced from one sample in a study of T cell repertoires in cytomegalovirus infection. TCRdb independently ran MiXCR on the reads; one entry per CDR3 protein. Of about 740,000 distinct CDR3 sequences in the sample, roughly a third are singletons; the top ten hold around a sixth. These receptors are not linked to any known antigen. The source material was cultured PBMCs, sampled from culture after CMV antigen stimulation. The receptors shown here come from a human donor in good health (CMV status not recorded). Some clones in this sample may be carry-over from other donors' samples.

Only one count was recorded for this clonotype. The chain couples TRBV27 to TRBJ1-1, with a possible D match to TRBD1 (5 bases). The CDR3 consists of 14 residues. Germline lookup yields CDR1 MNHEY and CDR2 SMNVEV (reference sequence). V was clipped by 5 bases and J by 3 bases, with 13 bases between them. The chain's CDR3 is CASSELREYTEAFF. The CDR3 DNA follows: TGTGCCAGCAGTGAACTCAGGGAGTACACTGAAGCTTTCTTT.

The chain uses TRBV6-5 and TRBJ2-7; 11 bases fit TRBD2. CDR1 MNHEY and CDR2 SVGAGI come from the germline V gene. The CDR3 extends over 14 amino acids. V was pared by 6 bases and J by 2 bases, with 3 bases of the junction left unmatched. CDR3 protein: CASRRLAGTYEQYF. DNA for the CDR3: TGTGCCAGCAGGAGACTAGCGGGAACCTACGAGCAGTACTTC.

The chain joins TRBV18 to TRBJ1-2; unclear D gene. Trimming shortened V by 0 bases and J by 7 bases, and 12 bases separated the two germline ends. The CDR3 runs to 14 residues. The V gene's germline CDR1 is KGHSH and CDR2 LQKENI. The CDR3 DNA reads TGTGCCAGCTCACCACCGGGGTCTCCGGGTGGCTACACCTTC. As protein: CASSPPGSPGGYTF.

This clonotype was found a few times. The gene calls are TRBV18 and TRBJ2-5, with D unclear. The germline CDR1 and CDR2 sequences are KGHSH and LQKENI. The length of the CDR3 is 12 residues. Trimming took 3 bases from V and 3 from J, leaving 5 bases between them. The CDR3 DNA reads as TGTGCCAGCTCACCGGGGAAAGAGACCCAGTACTTC. Translation: CASSPGKETQYF.

The V call is TRBV19, the J call TRBJ1-1; 11 nucleotides line up with TRBD1. The CDR3 consists of 18 residues. Per germline, CDR1 LNHDA and CDR2 SQIVND (reference sequence). J lost 1 base, V lost 5 bases, and 12 bases had no gene match. The CDR3 is CASSSALGQGAGNTEAFF. DNA for the CDR3: TGTGCCAGTAGTTCCGCCTTAGGACAGGGGGCCGGGAACACTGAAGCTTTCTTT. Full variable domain (remainder filled in from reference TRBV19 and TRBJ1-1): DGGITQSPKYLFRKEGQNVTLSCEQNLNHDAMYWYRQDPGQGLRLIYYSQIVNDFQKGDIAEGYSVSREKKESFPLTVTSAQKNPTAFYLCASSSALGQGAGNTEAFFGQGTRLTVV.

This clonotype turned up a few times. CDR3: CASSPDEGAQPQHF. CDR3 DNA sequence: TGTGCCAGCAGCCCCGATGAGGGCGCTCAGCCCCAGCATTTT. This chain links TRBV7-2 with TRBJ1-5; D unclear. The CDR3 spans 14 residues. Trimming removed 5 bases from V and 6 bases from J, with 14 bases in between. CDR1 SGHTA and CDR2 FQGNSA come from the germline V gene.